This TCR beta chain emerged from a study of blood T cells in healthy people across ages. Sample-barcoded 5' priming and a J-beta primer mix drove a second PCR of roughly 6 to 12 cycles. Via MiXCR, TCRdb re-called the 5' RACE reads, giving one row per CDR3 protein. This table holds about 680,000 distinct CDR3 sequences, around half found once. Study observations and caveats: No one knew whether donors had CMV, which possibly confounded expanded clonotype changes.

The sample holds many counts of this clonotype. Its antigen is as yet unknown. V was trimmed by 2 bases and J by 5 bases, leaving 7 bases between them. This CDR3 is 14 amino acids long. CDR1 LGHNA and CDR2 YNFKEQ come from the germline V gene. The sample was blood. The clonotype originates from a woman aged 60 to 75 in good health. The chain is built from TRBV4-2 and TRBJ1-6, with D possibly matching TRBD1 (6 bases). The CDR3 spells CASSQRTDNSPLHF. The CDR3 bases are TGTGCCAGCAGCCAAAGGACAGATAATTCACCCCTCCACTTT.